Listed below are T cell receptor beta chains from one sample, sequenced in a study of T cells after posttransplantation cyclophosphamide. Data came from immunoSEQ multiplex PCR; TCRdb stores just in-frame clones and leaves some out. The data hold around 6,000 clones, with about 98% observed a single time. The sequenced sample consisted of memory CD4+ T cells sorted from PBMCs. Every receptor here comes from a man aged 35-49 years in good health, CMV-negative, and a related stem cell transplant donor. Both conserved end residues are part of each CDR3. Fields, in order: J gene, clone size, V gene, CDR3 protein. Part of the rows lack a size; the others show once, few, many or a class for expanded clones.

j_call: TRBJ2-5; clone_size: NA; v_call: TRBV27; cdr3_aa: CASRKSPWETQYF
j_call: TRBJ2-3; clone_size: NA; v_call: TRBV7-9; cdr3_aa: CASSLFTSGSTDTQYF
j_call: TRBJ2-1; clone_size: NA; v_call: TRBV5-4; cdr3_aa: CASSFGSLRDFLAGGGEQFF
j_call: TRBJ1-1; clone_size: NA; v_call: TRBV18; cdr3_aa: CASSLGVDTEAFF
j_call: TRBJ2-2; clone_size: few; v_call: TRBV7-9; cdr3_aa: CASSLIGRATGELFF
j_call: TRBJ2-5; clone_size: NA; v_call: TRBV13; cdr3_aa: CASSRREAGLETQYF
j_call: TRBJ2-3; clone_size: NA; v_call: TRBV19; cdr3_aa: CAGAVGATNGADTQYF
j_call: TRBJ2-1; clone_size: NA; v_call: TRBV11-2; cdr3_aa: CASSPQTSGSLEQFF
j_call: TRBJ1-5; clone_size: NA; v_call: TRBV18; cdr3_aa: CASSPGQVSIQPQHF
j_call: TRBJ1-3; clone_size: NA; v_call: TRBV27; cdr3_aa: CASSSDRGISGNTIYF
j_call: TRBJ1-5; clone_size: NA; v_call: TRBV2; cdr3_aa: CASMKGPGGYSNQPQHF
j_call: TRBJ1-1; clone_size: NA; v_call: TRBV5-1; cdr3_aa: CASKGGGFENTEAFF
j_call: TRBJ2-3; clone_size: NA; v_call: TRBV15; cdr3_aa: CATSRASSGPTDTQYF
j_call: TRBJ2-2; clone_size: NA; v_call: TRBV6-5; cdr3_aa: CASRDLTGELFF
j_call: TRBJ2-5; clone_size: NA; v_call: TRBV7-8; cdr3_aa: CATAASGYQETQYF
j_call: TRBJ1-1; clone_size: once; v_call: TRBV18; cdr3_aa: CASSLRQGGTEAFF
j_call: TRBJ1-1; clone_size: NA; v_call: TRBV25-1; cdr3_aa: CASSRSGGNTEAFF
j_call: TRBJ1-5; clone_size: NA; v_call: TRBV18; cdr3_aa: CASSPPRQGTWYQPQHF
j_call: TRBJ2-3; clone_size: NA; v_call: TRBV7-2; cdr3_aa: CASTTPSGPDTQYF
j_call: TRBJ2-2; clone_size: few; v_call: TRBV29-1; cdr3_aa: CSARLAANTGELFF
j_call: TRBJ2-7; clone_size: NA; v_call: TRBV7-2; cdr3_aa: CASSLVRREYNEQYF
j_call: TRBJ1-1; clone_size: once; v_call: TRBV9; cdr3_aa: CASSVTGGGPEMNTEAFF
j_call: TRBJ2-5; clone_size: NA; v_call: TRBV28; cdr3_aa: CASSLWSLAGGPGEQYF
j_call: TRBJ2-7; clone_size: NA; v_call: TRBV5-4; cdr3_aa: CASSSASNSYEQYF
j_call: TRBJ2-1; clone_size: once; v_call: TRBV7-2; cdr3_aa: CASVPEVSSYNEQFF
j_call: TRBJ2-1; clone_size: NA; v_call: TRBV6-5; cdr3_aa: CASAKPPGYEQFF
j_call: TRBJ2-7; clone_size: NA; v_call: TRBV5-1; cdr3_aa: CASSRVLSGNRVEQYF
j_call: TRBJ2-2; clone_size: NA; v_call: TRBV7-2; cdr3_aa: CASSLVSGWNTGELFF